These 15 T cell receptor beta chains share one sample of origin, sequenced in a study of CD8 T cells in Susac syndrome. Random hexamers were used to reverse transcribe an amount of roughly 0.45 to 1 ug RNA. TCRdb processed the immunoSEQ multiplex PCR reads anew with MiXCR; each CDR3 protein has one entry. The table has about 140,000 distinct CDR3 sequences, around 93% seen once. The sequenced sample consisted of CD4+ T cells from PBMCs. The receptors shown here come from a human donor with Susac syndrome.

The CDR3 loop is CSAQRERYTGELFF. For the CDR3, the DNA is TGCAGCGCCCAGCGGGAGAGGTACACCGGGGAGCTGTTTTTT. This chain connects TRBV29-1 to TRBJ2-2; TRBD2 matches 8 bases. The V segment lost 7 bases and the J segment 3 bases; nucleotides outside the gene matches: 7. Germline V gene data show CDR1 as SQVTM and CDR2 as ANQGSEA. This CDR3 is built from 14 residues.

This chain connects TRBV6-1 to TRBJ1-1; a weak D match, TRBD1 (5 bases). CDR3 length: 17 residues. Germline-derived CDR1 and CDR2 are MNHNS and SASEGT. The V and J ends lost 6 bases and 0 bases respectively, with 20 bases between them. The CDR3 DNA is TGTGCCAGCAGCCCCGACGCTATCGGGGGGGTGAACACTGAAGCTTTCTTT. This gives the protein CASSPDAIGGVNTEAFF.

CDR3 region: CAWARAGGAGGYTF. The CDR3 region has the DNA TGTGCCTGGGCCCGGGCAGGGGGCGCCGGTGGCTACACCTTC. V and J are TRBV30 and TRBJ1-2; 8 nucleotides agree with TRBD1. Trimming at V came to 5 bases and at J to 7 bases, leaving 12 bases not matched to a gene. This CDR3 spans 14 amino acids. The germline CDR1 and CDR2 sequences are GTSNPN and SVGIG (reference sequence).

The chain is built from TRBV15 and TRBJ1-5; TRBD1 matches at 7 bases. Unmatched junction bases numbered 13, after V lost 3 bases and J lost 5 bases. This CDR3 has 17 amino acids. Looked up from germline, CDR1 is LNHNV and CDR2 is YYDKDF (reference sequence). CDR3 loop: CATSRVPTGKGYQPQHF. For the CDR3, the DNA is TGTGCCACCAGCAGGGTTCCGACAGGGAAAGGGTATCAGCCCCAGCATTTT.

This chain joins TRBV20-1 and TRBJ2-2; tentative D call: TRBD2 (5 bases). CDR1 is DFQATT and CDR2 is SNEGSKA in the germline V gene (reference sequence). The CDR3 contains 12 residues. V lost 4 bases and J lost 3, with 6 bases in between. This chain's CDR3 is CSANGDTGELFF. DNA for the CDR3: TGCAGTGCTAACGGGGACACCGGGGAGCTGTTTTTT.

The chain recombines TRBV30 with TRBJ1-1, with TRBD1 as a possible D gene (6 bases). V lost 4 bases and J lost 1, with 13 bases in between. The CDR3 totals 14 residues. Germline loops: CDR1 GTSNPN, CDR2 SVGIG (reference sequence). CDR3 bases: TGTGCCTGGAATGGGGGGGGGCCGAACACTGAAGCTTTCTTT. Translating it yields CAWNGGGPNTEAFF.

The CDR3 DNA follows: TGCGCCAGCAGCTTGGAGTCCGGGCTTAGAAACACTGAAGCTTTCTTT. It translates to CASSLESGLRNTEAFF. V and J are TRBV5-1 and TRBJ1-1; no clear D. The germline gives CDR1 SGHRS, CDR2 YFSETQ. This CDR3 comprises 16 residues. V was shortened by 0 bases and J by 2 bases, with 14 bases between the two germline ends.

The V gene is TRBV21-1, the J gene TRBJ2-2; no DNA check was done on the table's D call, TRBD2. TRBV21-1 corresponds to a pseudogene. There are 17 residues in the CDR3. The CDR3 sequence is CASEGLVRKPNTGELFF. The CDR3 nucleotides are TGTGCCAGCGAAGGACTAGTCCGGAAGCCGAACACCGGGGAGCTGTTTTTT.

The chain couples TRBV6-6 to TRBJ2-2; the D is unclear. Trimming took off 4 bases at V and 5 bases at J, with 11 bases between the two ends. Germline assignment: CDR1 MNHNY and CDR2 SVGAGI (reference sequence). This CDR3 is 14 amino acids long. This CDR3 reads CASSSHDVTGELFF. Written as DNA, the CDR3 is TGTGCCAGCAGTTCGCACGATGTGACCGGGGAGCTGTTTTTT.

The rearrangement links TRBV6-4 to TRBJ1-5; D unclear. V lost 8 bases to trimming and J lost 5 bases, with 19 bases between them. Germline CDR1 and CDR2: MRHNA and SNTAGT. This CDR3 spans 15 amino acids. CDR3 residues: CASVWNLAGYQPQHF. The CDR3 DNA reads as TGTGCCAGCGTCTGGAATCTAGCTGGCTATCAGCCCCAGCATTTT.

V gene TRBV27 combines with J gene TRBJ2-7, with D unclear. The CDR3 sequence is 14 residues long. Trimming took off 4 bases at V and 6 bases at J, with 16 bases between the two ends. Looked up from germline, CDR1 is MNHEY and CDR2 is SMNVEV (reference sequence). CDR3 sequence: CASSSLVLSSEQYF. CDR3 bases: TGTGCCAGCAGTTCCCTCGTGTTATCTAGCGAGCAGTACTTC.

This clonotype was counted a single time. The chain carries TRBV6-5 and TRBJ1-2; 9 bases align to TRBD1. Trimming at V came to 10 bases and at J to 2 bases, leaving 11 bases not matched to a gene. The CDR3 extends over 15 amino acids. Germline CDR1 reads MNHEY; CDR2 reads SVGAGI. The CDR3 here is CATQGTGLVNYGYTF. The CDR3 DNA is TGTGCCACCCAAGGGACAGGGTTGGTGAACTATGGCTACACCTTC.

This chain uses TRBV29-1 with TRBJ1-1; D ambiguous. Trimming shortened V by 6 bases and J by 7 bases, and 24 bases separated the two germline ends. The V gene's germline CDR1 is SQVTM and CDR2 ANQGSEA. The CDR3 is 15 residues long. CDR3 protein: CSVVPRGPRNNEAFF. The DNA for the CDR3 is TGCAGCGTCGTTCCCCGCGGGCCTCGGAATAATGAAGCTTTCTTT.

The chain employs TRBV20-1 and TRBJ2-2; TRBD2 matches at 14 bases. CDR1 and CDR2 from the germline V gene are DFQATT and SNEGSKA (reference sequence). The trim removed 1 base at V and 4 bases at J, leaving 8 bases unmatched. CDR3 size: 18 residues. CDR3 loop: CSARGLAGGPWGTGELFF. DNA of the CDR3: TGCAGTGCTAGAGGACTAGCGGGGGGGCCTTGGGGCACCGGGGAGCTGTTTTTT.

The chain couples TRBV6-5 to TRBJ2-1, with D perhaps TRBD1 (6 bases). This CDR3 has 13 residues. In germline, CDR1 is MNHEY, CDR2 SVGAGI. Trimming took off 11 bases at V and 0 bases at J, with 11 bases between the two ends. This chain's CDR3 is CASRGFSYNEQFF. The CDR3 DNA follows: TGTGCCTCGAGGGGGTTCTCCTACAATGAGCAGTTCTTC.